This is a list of T cell receptor beta chains from one sample in a study of regulatory T cells in long-lasting Graves disease. Using its own MiXCR run on the multiplex PCR reads, TCRdb lists one record per CDR3 protein. The sample holds hundreds of thousands of distinct CDR3 sequences; around 15% are singletons and the top ten take 20% to 25%. Sequencing was performed on peripheral blood mononuclear cells (PBMCs), taken at new diagnosis, from a patient treated with antithyroid drugs. The source of these receptors is a female donor with Graves disease. Both conserved end residues are part of each CDR3.

v_gene: TRBV12-3/TRBV12-4; CDR3aa: CASSPSPPWGSYNEQFF
v_gene: TRBV5-8; CDR3aa: CASSYGTGASTDTQYF
v_gene: TRBV20-1; CDR3aa: CSASGRLHNEQFF
v_gene: TRBV20-1; CDR3aa: CSAIDDPGNEQFF
v_gene: TRBV19; CDR3aa: CASSRLPGQETYEQYF
v_gene: TRBV28; CDR3aa: CASSRSGRVGEKLFF
v_gene: TRBV2; CDR3aa: CASSEGRGGNEQFF
v_gene: TRBV9; CDR3aa: CASSVSTGFGETQYF
v_gene: TRBV7-2; CDR3aa: CASSFAGQGYEQYF
v_gene: TRBV2; CDR3aa: CASSELAAHSTDTQYF
v_gene: TRBV20-1; CDR3aa: CSARVGVTGELFF
v_gene: TRBV10-3; CDR3aa: CASTGGETDTQYF
v_gene: TRBV27; CDR3aa: CASCIKGLPLNEQFF
v_gene: TRBV12-3/TRBV12-4; CDR3aa: CASTPGSGGGQETQYF
v_gene: TRBV3-1; CDR3aa: CASSRFVLRGYEQYF
v_gene: TRBV20-1; CDR3aa: CSARDRQLITQYF
v_gene: TRBV9; CDR3aa: CASSVATGGEHGYAF
v_gene: TRBV12-3/TRBV12-4; CDR3aa: CASGDREGSYEQYF
v_gene: TRBV5-5; CDR3aa: CASSGAGTQFF
v_gene: TRBV5-5; CDR3aa: CASSLGGVITGELFF
v_gene: TRBV6-5; CDR3aa: CASSWREGAMNTEAFF
v_gene: TRBV10-3; CDR3aa: CAISSPGQGNEKLFF
v_gene: TRBV28; CDR3aa: CASSLWTSGGNEQFF
v_gene: TRBV7-2; CDR3aa: CASSFNTGRYEQYF
v_gene: TRBV11-2; CDR3aa: CASSRQGATEAFF
v_gene: TRBV12-3/TRBV12-4; CDR3aa: CASNLGQAQGGYTF
v_gene: TRBV6-2/TRBV6-3; CDR3aa: CASRTLAKNIQYF
v_gene: TRBV7-2; CDR3aa: CASSLTGQGPEQYF
v_gene: TRBV7-6; CDR3aa: CASSLEAGLNTEAFF
v_gene: TRBV19; CDR3aa: CASTQERGTEAFF
v_gene: TRBV27; CDR3aa: CASSLSTGYTGELFF
v_gene: TRBV9; CDR3aa: CASSVLAVSTDTQYF
v_gene: TRBV7-9; CDR3aa: CASTRPSDRGTSGANVLTF
v_gene: TRBV19; CDR3aa: CASTMGGLADTQYF
v_gene: TRBV11-2; CDR3aa: CASSSTQGVGETQYF
v_gene: TRBV6-1; CDR3aa: CASSPAGITGELFF
v_gene: TRBV29-1; CDR3aa: CSVHRGDTGELFF
v_gene: TRBV28; CDR3aa: CASSTRDRGRYEQYF
v_gene: TRBV11-2; CDR3aa: CASSLGDRGNTEAFF
v_gene: TRBV27; CDR3aa: CASSLMWTGELFF
v_gene: TRBV11-2; CDR3aa: CASSRVDSGGSPLHF
v_gene: TRBV7-2; CDR3aa: CASSLGRTGTAEAFF
v_gene: TRBV5-1; CDR3aa: CASTTRLEADTQYF
v_gene: TRBV10-2; CDR3aa: CASGASGASYEQYF
v_gene: TRBV20-1; CDR3aa: CSLAGAPQETQYF
v_gene: TRBV28; CDR3aa: CASSSGAVNEKLFF
v_gene: TRBV7-2; CDR3aa: CASSRRGRNTGELFF
v_gene: TRBV29-1; CDR3aa: CSAPGTSGTSSYNEQFF
v_gene: TRBV12-3/TRBV12-4; CDR3aa: CASSSRFRQARNQPQHF
v_gene: TRBV24-1; CDR3aa: CATSDLQPRTGTEWGEQFF
v_gene: TRBV2; CDR3aa: CASSDLPGNQDGYTF
v_gene: TRBV7-3; CDR3aa: CASSPHGANVLTF
v_gene: TRBV5-6; CDR3aa: CASRWAGSGRTYEQYF
v_gene: TRBV3-1; CDR3aa: CASRRGLAETYNEQFF
v_gene: TRBV7-2; CDR3aa: CASSFTGGRLSGNTIYF
v_gene: TRBV6-2/TRBV6-3; CDR3aa: CASSYVSQGADTQYF
v_gene: TRBV12-5; CDR3aa: CASGLGVETQYF
v_gene: TRBV18; CDR3aa: CASSSGPSGEQFF
v_gene: TRBV11-3; CDR3aa: CASSLDYGTDYNEQFF